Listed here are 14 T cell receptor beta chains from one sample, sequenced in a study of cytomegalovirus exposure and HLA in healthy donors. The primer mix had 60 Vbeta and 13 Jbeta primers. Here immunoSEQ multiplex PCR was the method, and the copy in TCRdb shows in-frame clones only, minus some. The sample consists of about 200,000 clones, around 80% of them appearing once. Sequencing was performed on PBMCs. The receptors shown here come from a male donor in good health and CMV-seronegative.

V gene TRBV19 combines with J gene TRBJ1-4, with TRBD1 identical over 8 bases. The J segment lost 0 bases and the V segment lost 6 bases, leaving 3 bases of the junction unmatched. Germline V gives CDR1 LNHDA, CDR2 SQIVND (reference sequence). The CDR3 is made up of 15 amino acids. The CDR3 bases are TGTGCCAGTAGGGACAGGGCATCAACTAATGAAAAACTGTTTTTT. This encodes CASRDRASTNEKLFF.

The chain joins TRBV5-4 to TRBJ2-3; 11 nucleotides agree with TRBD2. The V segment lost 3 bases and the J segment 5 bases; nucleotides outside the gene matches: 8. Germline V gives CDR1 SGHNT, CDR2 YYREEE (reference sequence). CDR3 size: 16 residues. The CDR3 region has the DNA TGTGCCAGCAGCTCCAGACTAGCGGGATTAGGAGATACGCAGTATTTT. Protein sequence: CASSSRLAGLGDTQYF.

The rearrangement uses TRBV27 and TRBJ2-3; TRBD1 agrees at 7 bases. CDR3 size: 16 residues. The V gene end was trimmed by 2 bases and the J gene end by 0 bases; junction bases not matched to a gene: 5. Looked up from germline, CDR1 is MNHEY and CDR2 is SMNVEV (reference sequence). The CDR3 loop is CASSLPTGSSTDTQYF. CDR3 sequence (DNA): TGTGCCAGCAGTTTACCGACAGGGTCTAGCACAGATACGCAGTATTTT.

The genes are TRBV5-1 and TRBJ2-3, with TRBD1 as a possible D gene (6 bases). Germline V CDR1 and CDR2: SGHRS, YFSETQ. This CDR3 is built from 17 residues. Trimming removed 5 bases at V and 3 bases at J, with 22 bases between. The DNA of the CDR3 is TGCGCCAGCAGACCCGAACAGGGAGTCTTGTTAACAGATACGCAGTATTTT. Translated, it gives CASRPEQGVLLTDTQYF.

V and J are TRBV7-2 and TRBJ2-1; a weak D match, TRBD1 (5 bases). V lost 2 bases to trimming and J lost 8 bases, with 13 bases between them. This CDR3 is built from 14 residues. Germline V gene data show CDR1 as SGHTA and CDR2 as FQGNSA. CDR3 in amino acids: CASSLSARVDEQFF. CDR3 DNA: TGTGCCAGCAGCTTATCGGCCAGGGTCGATGAGCAGTTCTTC.

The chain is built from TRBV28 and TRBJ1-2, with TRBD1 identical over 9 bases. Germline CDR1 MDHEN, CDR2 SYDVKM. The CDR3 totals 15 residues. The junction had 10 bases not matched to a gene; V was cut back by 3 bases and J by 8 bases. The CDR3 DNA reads TGTGCCAGCAGTTTCATAAACACAGGGGGCGACGGCTACACCTTC. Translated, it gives CASSFINTGGDGYTF.

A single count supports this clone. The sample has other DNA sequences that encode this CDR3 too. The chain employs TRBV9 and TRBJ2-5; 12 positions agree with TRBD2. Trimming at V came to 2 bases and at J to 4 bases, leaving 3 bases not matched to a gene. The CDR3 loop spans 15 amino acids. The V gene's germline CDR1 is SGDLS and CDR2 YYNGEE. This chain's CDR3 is CASSVSLAGGETQYF. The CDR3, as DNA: TGTGCCAGCAGCGTCTCACTAGCGGGAGGAGAGACCCAGTACTTC.

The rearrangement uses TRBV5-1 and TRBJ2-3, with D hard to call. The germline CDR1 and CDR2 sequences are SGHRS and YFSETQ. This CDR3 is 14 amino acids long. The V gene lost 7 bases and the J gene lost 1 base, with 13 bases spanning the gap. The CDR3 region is CASSKISRTDTQYF. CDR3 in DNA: TGCGCCAGCTCGAAAATTAGCCGCACAGATACGCAGTATTTT. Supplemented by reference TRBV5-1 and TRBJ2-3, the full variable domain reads KAGVTQTPRYLIKTRGQQVTLSCSPISGHRSVSWYQQTPGQGLQFLFEYFSETQRNKGNFPGRFSGRQFSNSRSEMNVSTLELGDSALYLCASSKISRTDTQYFGPGTRLTVL.

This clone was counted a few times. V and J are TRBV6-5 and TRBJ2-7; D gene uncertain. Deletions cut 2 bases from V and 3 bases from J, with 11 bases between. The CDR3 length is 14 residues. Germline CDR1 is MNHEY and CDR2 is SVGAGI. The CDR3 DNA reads TGTGCCAGCAGTTACAGAGCCCCTAGCTACGAGCAGTACTTC. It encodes CASSYRAPSYEQYF.

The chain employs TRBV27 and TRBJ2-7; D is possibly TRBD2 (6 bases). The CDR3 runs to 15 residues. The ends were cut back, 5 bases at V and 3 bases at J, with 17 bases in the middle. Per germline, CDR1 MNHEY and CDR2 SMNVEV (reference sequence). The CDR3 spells CASSLGGGIFYEQYF. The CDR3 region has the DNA TGTGCCAGCAGTCTAGGTGGAGGGATTTTCTACGAGCAGTACTTC.

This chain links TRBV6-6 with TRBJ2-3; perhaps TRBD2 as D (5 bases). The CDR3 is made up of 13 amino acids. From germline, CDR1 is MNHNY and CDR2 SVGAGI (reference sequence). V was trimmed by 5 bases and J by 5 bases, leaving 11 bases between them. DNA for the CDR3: TGTGCCAGCAGTCGCGGGCACGGAGATACGCAGTATTTT. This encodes CASSRGHGDTQYF.

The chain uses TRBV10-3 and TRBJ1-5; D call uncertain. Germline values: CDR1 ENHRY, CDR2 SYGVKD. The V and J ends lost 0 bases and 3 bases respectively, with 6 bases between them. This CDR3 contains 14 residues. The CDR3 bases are TGTGCCATCAGTGAGTCGAGTTCCAATCAGCCCCAGCATTTT. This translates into CAISESSSNQPQHF.

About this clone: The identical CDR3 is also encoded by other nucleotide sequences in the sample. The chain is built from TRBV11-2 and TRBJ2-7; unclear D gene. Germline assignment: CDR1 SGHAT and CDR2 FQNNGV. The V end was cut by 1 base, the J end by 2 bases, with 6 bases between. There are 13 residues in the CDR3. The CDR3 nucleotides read TGTGCCAGCAGCTTAGGAGAAACCTACGAGCAGTACTTC. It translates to CASSLGETYEQYF.

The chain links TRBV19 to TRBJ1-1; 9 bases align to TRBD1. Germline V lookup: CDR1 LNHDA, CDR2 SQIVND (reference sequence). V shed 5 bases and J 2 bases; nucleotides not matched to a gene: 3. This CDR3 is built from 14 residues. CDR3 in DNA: TGTGCCAGTAGTCCACAGGGGGCTAACACTGAAGCTTTCTTT. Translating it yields CASSPQGANTEAFF.